The text below deals with one TCR beta chain. The antigen is unknown. Libraries for TCRalpha and TCRbeta carried sample barcodes and unique molecular identifiers via 5'RACE. TCRdb re-called the 5' RACE reads with MiXCR, one entry per CDR3 protein. The table lists approximately 150,000 distinct CDR3 sequences, roughly a fifth of them singletons. CDR3 size: 13 residues. Trimming removed 10 bases from V and 6 bases from J, with 17 bases in between. This sample stems from a study of T-cell memory formation after mild COVID-19. Study as a whole: Among the donors, TCR clusters were largely specific to each donor.

Whole-study findings and limits: Clones that got smaller from day 15 to 85 had even CD4/CD8, while clones growing later tipped toward CD4+.

Sequences were obtained from PBMCs or a T cell subset sorted from them (not recorded which). The TCR originated in an adult woman who had mild COVID-19 (a few samples of this study predate the infection). Cell type and time point are not known. The V and J genes are TRBV23-1 and TRBJ2-3; D may be TRBD1 (5 bases). TRBV23-1 is marked as an open reading frame, function uncertain. The CDR3 region is CATGAPPRDTQYF. CDR3 bases: TGCGCCACTGGGGCCCCCCCGAGGGATACGCAGTATTTT.